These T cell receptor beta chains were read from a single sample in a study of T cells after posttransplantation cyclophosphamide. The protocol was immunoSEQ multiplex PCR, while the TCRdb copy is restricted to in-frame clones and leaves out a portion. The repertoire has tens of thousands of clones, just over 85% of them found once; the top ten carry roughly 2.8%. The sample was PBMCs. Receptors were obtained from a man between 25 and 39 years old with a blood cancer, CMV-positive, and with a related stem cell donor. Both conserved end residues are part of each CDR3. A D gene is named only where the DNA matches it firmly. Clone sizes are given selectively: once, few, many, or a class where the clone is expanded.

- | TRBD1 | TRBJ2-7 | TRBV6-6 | CASSYAGGGYEQYF | TGTGCCAGCAGTTACGCAGGGGGCGGGTATGAGCAGTACTTC
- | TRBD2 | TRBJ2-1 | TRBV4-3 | CASSQVYSGSVDEQFF | TGCGCCAGCAGCCAAGTATATAGCGGGAGCGTCGATGAGCAGTTCTTC
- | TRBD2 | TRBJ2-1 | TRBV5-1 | CASSSELAGVFMDEQFF | TGCGCCAGCAGCTCCGAACTAGCGGGAGTTTTTATGGATGAGCAGTTCTTC
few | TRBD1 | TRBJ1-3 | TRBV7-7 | CASSTRDSSGNTIYF | TGTGCTAGCAGCACCCGGGACAGCTCTGGAAACACCATATATTTT
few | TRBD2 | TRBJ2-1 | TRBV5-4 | CASSFNLAEYNEQFF | TGTGCCAGCAGCTTTAACCTAGCGGAGTACAATGAGCAGTTCTTC
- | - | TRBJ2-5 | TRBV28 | CASSLFQGLQETQYF | TGTGCCAGCAGTTTATTCCAGGGATTACAAGAGACCCAGTACTTC
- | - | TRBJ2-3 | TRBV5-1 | CASSSLRGASTDTQYF | TGCGCCAGCAGCTCCCTAAGAGGAGCTAGCACAGATACGCAGTATTTT
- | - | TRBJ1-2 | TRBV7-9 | CASSSGGYTF | TGTGCCAGCAGCTCGGGAGGCTACACCTTC
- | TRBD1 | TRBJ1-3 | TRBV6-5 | CASSSTGVLRNTIYF | TGTGCCAGCAGTTCCACAGGGGTCTTGAGAAACACCATATATTTT
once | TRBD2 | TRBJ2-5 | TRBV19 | CASKGLAGAQETQYF | TGTGCCAGTAAGGGACTAGCGGGGGCCCAAGAGACCCAGTACTTC
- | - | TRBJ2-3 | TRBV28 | CASSLSGSGTDTQYF | TGTGCCAGCAGTTTATCCGGGTCTGGCACAGATACGCAGTATTTT
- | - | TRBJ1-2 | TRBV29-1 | CSVEDPPQYGYTF | TGCAGCGTTGAAGATCCACCCCAGTATGGCTACACCTTC
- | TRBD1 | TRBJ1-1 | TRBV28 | CASRMTPGTGAGTEAFF | TGTGCCAGCAGAATGACTCCCGGGACAGGGGCTGGCACTGAAGCTTTCTTT
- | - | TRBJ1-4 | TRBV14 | CASSPLTTTNEKLFF | TGTGCCAGCAGCCCATTAACTACAACTAATGAAAAACTGTTTTTT
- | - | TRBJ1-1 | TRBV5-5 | CASSLGTRNTEAFF | TGTGCCAGCAGCCTAGGGACACGGAACACTGAAGCTTTCTTT
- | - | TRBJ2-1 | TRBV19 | CASSIAGEQFF | TGTGCCAGTAGTATTGCCGGTGAGCAGTTCTTC
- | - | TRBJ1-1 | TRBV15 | CATSRGLILSSNTEAFF | TGTGCCACCAGCAGGGGGCTCATTCTCTCCTCGAACACTGAAGCTTTCTTT
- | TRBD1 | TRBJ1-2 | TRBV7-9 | CASSLAGTGIYGYTF | TGTGCCAGCAGCTTAGCAGGGACAGGAATCTATGGCTACACCTTC
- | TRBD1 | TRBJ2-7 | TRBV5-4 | CASSQGQGPSYEQYF | TGTGCCAGCAGCCAGGGACAGGGGCCCTCCTACGAGCAGTACTTC
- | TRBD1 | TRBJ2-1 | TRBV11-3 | CASSPFPPDRAEQFF | TGTGCCAGCAGCCCATTCCCCCCCGACAGGGCCGAGCAGTTCTTC
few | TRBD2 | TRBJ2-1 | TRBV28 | CASRPLAGGYNEQFF | TGTGCCAGCAGACCCCTAGCGGGAGGGTACAATGAGCAGTTCTTC